This TCR beta chain was found in a study of breast tumors, draining lymph nodes, adjacent tissues. This clonotype showed up many times. Axillary draining lymph nodes of breast cancer patients supplied the node samples. The CDR3 is made up of 15 amino acids. Deletions cut 4 bases from V and 0 bases from J, with 10 bases between. The germline gives CDR1 MGHRA, CDR2 YSYEKL. TCRdb re-analysed the multiplex PCR reads in MiXCR, keeping a single row per CDR3 protein. The data contain 200,000 to 250,000 distinct CDR3 sequences, under 40% of them singletons. The TCR originated in a female donor with breast cancer. Some clones in this sample may be carry-over from other donors' samples. Sequencing input: axillary lymph node tissue. J is TRBJ1-5 and V is TRBV4-1; unclear D gene. The chain's CDR3 is CASSRGWLSNQPQHF. The CDR3 DNA reads as TGCGCCAGCAGCCGAGGATGGCTTAGCAATCAGCCCCAGCATTTT.